This TCR beta chain is from a study of T cell changes during pregnancy in multiple sclerosis. The CDR3 loop spans 15 amino acids. V lost 3 bases and J 0 bases, leaving 12 bases between the germline ends. Per the germline V gene, CDR1 is SGHNT and CDR2 is YENEEA. Here immunoSEQ multiplex PCR was the method, and the copy in TCRdb shows in-frame clones only, minus some. The sample yields 90,000 to 100,000 clones, about 90% seen once. Sequences were derived from peripheral blood, sampled after pregnancy. The sequence came from a female donor in good health, enrolled as a control in a pregnancy study. The chain couples TRBV11-3 to TRBJ2-7; D unresolved. The CDR3 sequence: CASSLYSYSSYEQYF. The CDR3 nucleotides are TGTGCCAGCAGCTTGTACAGCTACAGCTCCTACGAGCAGTACTTC. The complete variable domain, with remaining parts taken from reference TRBV11-3 and TRBJ2-7, reads EAGVVQSPRYKIIEKKQPVAFWCNPISGHNTLYWYLQNLGQGPELLIRYENEEAVDDSQLPKDRFSAERLKGVDSTLKIQPAELGDSAVYLCASSLYSYSSYEQYFGPGTRLTVT.